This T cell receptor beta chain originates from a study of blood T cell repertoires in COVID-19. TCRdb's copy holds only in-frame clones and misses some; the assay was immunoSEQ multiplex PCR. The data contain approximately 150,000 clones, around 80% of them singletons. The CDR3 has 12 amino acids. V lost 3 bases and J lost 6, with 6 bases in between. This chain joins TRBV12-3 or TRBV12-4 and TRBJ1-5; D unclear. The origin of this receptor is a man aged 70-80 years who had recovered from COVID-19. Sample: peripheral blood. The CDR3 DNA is TGTGCCAGCAGTTTTGAGGGTCAGCCCCAGCATTTT. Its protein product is CASSFEGQPQHF.